This entry concerns a single T cell receptor (beta chain). Its matching antigen is unknown. The data derive from a study of CD8+ T cells in alopecia areata. Study-wide results and caveats: Higher clonality than in normal scalp was seen in lesional scalp, especially alopecia totalis/universalis.

Per germline, CDR1 MNHEY and CDR2 SVGAGI. CDR3 length equals 14 residues. Unmatched junction bases numbered 4, after V lost 0 bases and J lost 5 bases. The authors extracted RNA and reverse transcribed it into cDNA as the sequencing template. The protocol was immunoSEQ multiplex PCR, while the TCRdb copy is restricted to in-frame clones and leaves out a portion. The sample includes roughly 99,000 clones, roughly 84% of them seen just once. The treatment denotes: oral pan-JAK inhibitor, 5-10 mg twice daily. Punch biopsies of lesional scalp, plus peripheral blood, were taken from alopecia areata patients.

The chain joins TRBV6-5 to TRBJ2-7; 7 nucleotides line up with TRBD2. This receptor was obtained from a human donor with alopecia areata. This sample comprised CD8+ T cells sorted from blood, obtained at week 24, from a patient treated with tofacitinib. CDR3 coding DNA: TGTGCCAGCAGTTACTCGGGGGGGTTGGACGAGCAGTACTTC. It translates to CASSYSGGLDEQYF.